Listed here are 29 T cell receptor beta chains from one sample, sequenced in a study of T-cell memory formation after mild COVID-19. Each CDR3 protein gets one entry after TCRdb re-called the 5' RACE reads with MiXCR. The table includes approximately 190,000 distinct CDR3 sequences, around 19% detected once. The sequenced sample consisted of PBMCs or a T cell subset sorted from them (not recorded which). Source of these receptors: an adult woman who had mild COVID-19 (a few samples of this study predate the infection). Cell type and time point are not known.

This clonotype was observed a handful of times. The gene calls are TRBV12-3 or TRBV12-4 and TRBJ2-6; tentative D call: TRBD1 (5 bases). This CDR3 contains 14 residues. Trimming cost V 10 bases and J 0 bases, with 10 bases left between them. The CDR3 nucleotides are TGTGCCACCCGCGACAGCTCTGGGGCCAACGTCCTGACTTTC. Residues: CATRDSSGANVLTF.

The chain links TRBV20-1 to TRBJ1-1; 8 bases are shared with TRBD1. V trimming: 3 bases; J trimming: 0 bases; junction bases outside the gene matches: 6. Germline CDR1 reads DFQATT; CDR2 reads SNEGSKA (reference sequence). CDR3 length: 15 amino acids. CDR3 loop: CSARGTGGLNTEAFF. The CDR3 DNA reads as TGCAGTGCTAGGGGAACAGGGGGGTTGAACACTGAAGCTTTCTTT.

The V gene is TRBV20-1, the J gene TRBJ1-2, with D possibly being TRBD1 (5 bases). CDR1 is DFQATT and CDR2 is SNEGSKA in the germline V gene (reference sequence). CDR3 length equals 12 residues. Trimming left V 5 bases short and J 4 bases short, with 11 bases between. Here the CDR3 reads CSAVGGSYGYTF. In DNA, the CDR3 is TGCAGTGCTGTGGGGGGTTCCTATGGCTACACCTTC.

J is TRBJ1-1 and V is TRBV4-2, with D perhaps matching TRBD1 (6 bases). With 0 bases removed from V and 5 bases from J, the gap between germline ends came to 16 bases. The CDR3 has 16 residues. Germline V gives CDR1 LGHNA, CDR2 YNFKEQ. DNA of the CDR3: TGTGCCAGCAGCCAAGAGTTGGTAGGGGGTATGACTGAAGCTTTCTTT. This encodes CASSQELVGGMTEAFF.

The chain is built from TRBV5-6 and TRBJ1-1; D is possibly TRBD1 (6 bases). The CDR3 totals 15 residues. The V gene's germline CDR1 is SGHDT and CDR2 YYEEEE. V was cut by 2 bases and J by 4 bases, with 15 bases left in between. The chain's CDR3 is CASSFGFGTLTEAFF. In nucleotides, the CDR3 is TGTGCCAGCAGCTTTGGGTTCGGGACACTCACTGAAGCTTTCTTT.

The CDR3 DNA reads as TGTGCCAGCAGGTGGAGTTATAGCAATCAGCCCCAGCATTTT. This sequence encodes CASRWSYSNQPQHF. V gene TRBV12-3 or TRBV12-4 combines with J gene TRBJ1-5; D gene uncertain. V shed 6 bases and J shed 0 bases, with 9 bases lying between them. The CDR3 is 14 amino acids.

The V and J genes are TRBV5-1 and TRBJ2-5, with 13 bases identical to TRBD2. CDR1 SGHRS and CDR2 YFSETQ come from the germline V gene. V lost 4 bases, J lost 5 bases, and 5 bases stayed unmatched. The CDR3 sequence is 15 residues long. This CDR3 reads CASSRRTSGGETQYF. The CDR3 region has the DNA TGCGCCAGCAGCCGCCGGACTAGCGGGGGTGAGACCCAGTACTTC.

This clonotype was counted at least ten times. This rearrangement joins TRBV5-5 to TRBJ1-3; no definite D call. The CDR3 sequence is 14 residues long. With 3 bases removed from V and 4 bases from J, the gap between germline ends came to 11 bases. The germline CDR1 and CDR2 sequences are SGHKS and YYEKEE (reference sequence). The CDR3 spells CASSSRGAGNTIYF. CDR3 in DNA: TGTGCCAGCAGCTCCCGGGGTGCCGGAAACACCATATATTTT.

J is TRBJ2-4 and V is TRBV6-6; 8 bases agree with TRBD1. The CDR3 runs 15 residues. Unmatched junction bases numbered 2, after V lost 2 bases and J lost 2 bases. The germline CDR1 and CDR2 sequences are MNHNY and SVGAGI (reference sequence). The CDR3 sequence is CASSYDRGSKNIQYF. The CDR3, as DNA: TGTGCCAGCAGTTACGACAGGGGTTCCAAAAACATTCAGTACTTC.

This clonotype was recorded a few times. CDR3 bases: TGCGCCAGCAGCTTGATACAGGGCTCCTACGAGCAGTACTTC. Its translation is CASSLIQGSYEQYF. The rearrangement uses TRBV5-1 and TRBJ2-7, with a possible D match to TRBD1 (6 bases). CDR3 length: 14 residues. The germline gives CDR1 SGHRS, CDR2 YFSETQ. Trimming removed 1 base at V and 0 bases at J, with 8 bases between.

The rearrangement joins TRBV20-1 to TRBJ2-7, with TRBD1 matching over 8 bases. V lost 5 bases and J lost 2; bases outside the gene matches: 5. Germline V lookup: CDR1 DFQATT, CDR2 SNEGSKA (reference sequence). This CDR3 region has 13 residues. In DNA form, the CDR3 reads TGCAGTGCTCCAGGACAGGGCCCCTACGAGCAGTACGTC. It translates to CSAPGQGPYEQYV.

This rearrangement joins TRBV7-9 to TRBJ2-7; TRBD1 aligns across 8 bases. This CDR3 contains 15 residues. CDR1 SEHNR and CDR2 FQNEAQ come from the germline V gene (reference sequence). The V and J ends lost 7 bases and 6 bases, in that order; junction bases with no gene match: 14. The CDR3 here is CASTSSPTGEGEQYF. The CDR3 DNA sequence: TGTGCCAGCACCTCTAGCCCGACAGGGGAAGGCGAGCAGTACTTC. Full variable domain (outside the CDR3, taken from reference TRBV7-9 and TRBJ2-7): DTGVSQNPRHKITKRGQNVTFRCDPISEHNRLYWYRQTLGQGPEFLTYFQNEAQLEKSRLLSDRFSAERPKGSFSTLEIQRTEQGDSAMYLCASTSSPTGEGEQYFGPGTRLTVT.

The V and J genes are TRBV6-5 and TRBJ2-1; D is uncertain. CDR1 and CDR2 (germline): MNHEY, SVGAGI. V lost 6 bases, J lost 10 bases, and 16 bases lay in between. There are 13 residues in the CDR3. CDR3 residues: CASSDARAGEQFF. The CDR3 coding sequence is TGTGCCAGCAGCGACGCCCGAGCCGGGGAGCAGTTCTTC.

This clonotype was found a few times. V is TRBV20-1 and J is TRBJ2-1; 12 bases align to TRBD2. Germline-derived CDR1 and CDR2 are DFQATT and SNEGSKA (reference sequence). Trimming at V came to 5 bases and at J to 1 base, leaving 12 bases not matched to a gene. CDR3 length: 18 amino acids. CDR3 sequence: CSASASSGRAQSYNEQFF. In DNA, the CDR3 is TGCAGTGCTTCGGCCTCTAGCGGGAGGGCCCAATCCTACAATGAGCAGTTCTTC.

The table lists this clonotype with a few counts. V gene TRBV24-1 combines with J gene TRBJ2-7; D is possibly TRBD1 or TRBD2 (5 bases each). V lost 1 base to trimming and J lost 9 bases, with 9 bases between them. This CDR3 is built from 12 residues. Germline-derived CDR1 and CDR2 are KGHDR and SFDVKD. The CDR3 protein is CATSDFSGRQYF. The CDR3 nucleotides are TGTGCCACCAGTGATTTTTCAGGGAGGCAGTACTTC.

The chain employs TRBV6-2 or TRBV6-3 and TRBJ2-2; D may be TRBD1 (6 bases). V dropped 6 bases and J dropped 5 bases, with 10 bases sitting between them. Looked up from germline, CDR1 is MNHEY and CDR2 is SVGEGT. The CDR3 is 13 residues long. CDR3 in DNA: TGTGCCAGCAGACCTACAGGGACCGGGGAGCTGTTTTTT. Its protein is CASRPTGTGELFF.

The chain's CDR3 is CASSSRDHYREQYF. CDR3 DNA: TGCGCCAGCAGTTCCCGGGACCACTATCGGGAGCAGTACTTC. The rearrangement links TRBV5-1 to TRBJ2-7; D is perhaps TRBD1 or TRBD2 (5 bases each). The V end lost 5 bases, the J end lost 7 bases, and 19 bases lay between the germline ends. Looked up from germline, CDR1 is SGHRS and CDR2 is YFSETQ. The CDR3 contains 14 residues.

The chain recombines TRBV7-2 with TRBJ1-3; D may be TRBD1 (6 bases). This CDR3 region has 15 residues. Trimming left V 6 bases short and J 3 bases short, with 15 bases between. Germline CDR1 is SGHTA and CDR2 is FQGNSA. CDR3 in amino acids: CASRSQGSSGNTIYF. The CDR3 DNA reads TGTGCCAGCAGATCACAGGGTTCTAGTGGAAACACCATATATTTT.

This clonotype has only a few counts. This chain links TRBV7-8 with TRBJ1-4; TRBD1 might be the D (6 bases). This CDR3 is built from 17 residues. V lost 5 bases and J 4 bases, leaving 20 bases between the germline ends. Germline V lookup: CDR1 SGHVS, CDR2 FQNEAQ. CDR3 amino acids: CASSGHWSGASNEKLFF. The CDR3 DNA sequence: TGTGCCAGCAGCGGCCATTGGTCGGGGGCGAGTAATGAAAAACTGTTTTTT.

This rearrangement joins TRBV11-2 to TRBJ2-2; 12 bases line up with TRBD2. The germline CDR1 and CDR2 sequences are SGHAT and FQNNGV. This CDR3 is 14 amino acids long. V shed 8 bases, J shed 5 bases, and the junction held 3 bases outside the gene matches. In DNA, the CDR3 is TGTGCCAGCCGTGGACTAGCGGGAACCGGGGAGCTGTTTTTT. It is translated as CASRGLAGTGELFF. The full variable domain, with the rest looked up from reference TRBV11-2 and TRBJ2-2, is EAGVAQSPRYKIIEKRQSVAFWCNPISGHATLYWYQQILGQGPKLLIQFQNNGVVDDSQLPKDRFSAERLKGVDSTLKIQPAKLEDSAVYLCASRGLAGTGELFFGEGSRLTVL.

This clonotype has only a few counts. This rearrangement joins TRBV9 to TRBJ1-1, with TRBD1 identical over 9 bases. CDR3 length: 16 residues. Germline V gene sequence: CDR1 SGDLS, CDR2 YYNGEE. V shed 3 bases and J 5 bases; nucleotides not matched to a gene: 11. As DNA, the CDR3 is TGTGCCAGCAGCGACTCGCCCGGGACAGGGAAAACTGAAGCTTTCTTT. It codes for CASSDSPGTGKTEAFF.

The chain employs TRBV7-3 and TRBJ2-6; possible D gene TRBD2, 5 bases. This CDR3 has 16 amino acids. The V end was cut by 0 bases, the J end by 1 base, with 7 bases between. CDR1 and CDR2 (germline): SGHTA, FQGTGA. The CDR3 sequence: CASSLTGGSGANVLTF. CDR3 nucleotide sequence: TGTGCCAGCAGCTTAACTGGAGGATCTGGGGCCAACGTCCTGACTTTC. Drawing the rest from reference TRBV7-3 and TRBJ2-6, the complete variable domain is GAGVSQTPSNKVTEKGKYVELRCDPISGHTALYWYRQSLGQGPEFLIYFQGTGAADDSGLPNDRFFAVRPEGSVSTLKIQRTERGDSAVYLCASSLTGGSGANVLTFGAGSRLTVL.

The DNA for the CDR3 is TGTGCCAGCAGTTACTCACCCCCCAGGAGGGAGCGCCGGAACAATGAGCAGTTCTTC. Translated, it gives CASSYSPPRRERRNNEQFF. The chain uses TRBV6-6 and TRBJ2-1; weak D call: TRBD2 (6 bases). Germline V gene lookup returns CDR1 MNHNY and CDR2 SVGAGI (reference sequence). CDR3 length: 19 amino acids. With 0 bases removed from V and 5 bases from J, the gap between germline ends came to 23 bases.

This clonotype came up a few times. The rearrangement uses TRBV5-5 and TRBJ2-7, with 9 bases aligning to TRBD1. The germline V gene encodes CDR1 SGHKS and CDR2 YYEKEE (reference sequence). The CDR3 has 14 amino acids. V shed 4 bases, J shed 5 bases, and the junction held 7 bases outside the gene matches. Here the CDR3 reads CASSPGTGIHEQYF. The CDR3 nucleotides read TGTGCCAGCAGCCCGGGGACAGGGATCCACGAGCAGTACTTC. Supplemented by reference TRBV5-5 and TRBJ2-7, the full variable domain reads DAGVTQSPTHLIKTRGQQVTLRCSPISGHKSVSWYQQVLGQGPQFIFQYYEKEERGRGNFPDRFSARQFPNYSSELNVNALLLGDSALYLCASSPGTGIHEQYFGPGTRLTVT.

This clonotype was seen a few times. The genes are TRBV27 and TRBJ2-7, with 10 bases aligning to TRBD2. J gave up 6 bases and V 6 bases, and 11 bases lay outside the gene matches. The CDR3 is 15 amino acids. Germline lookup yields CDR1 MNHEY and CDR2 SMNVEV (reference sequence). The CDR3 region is CASSPTSGTPSEQYF. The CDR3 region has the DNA TGTGCCAGCAGCCCCACTAGCGGGACTCCTAGCGAGCAGTACTTC.

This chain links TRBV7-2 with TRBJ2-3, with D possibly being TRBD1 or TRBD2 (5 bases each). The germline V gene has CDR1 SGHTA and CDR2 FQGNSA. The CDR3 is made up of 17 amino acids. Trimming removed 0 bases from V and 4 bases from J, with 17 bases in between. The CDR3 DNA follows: TGTGCCAGCAGCTTAGCGGGACCCAGCTCCCCCCCAGATACGCAGTATTTT. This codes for CASSLAGPSSPPDTQYF. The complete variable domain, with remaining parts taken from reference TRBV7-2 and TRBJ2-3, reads GAGVSQSPSNKVTEKGKDVELRCDPISGHTALYWYRQSLGQGLEFLIYFQGNSAPDKSGLPSDRFSAERTGGSVSTLTIQRTQQEDSAVYLCASSLAGPSSPPDTQYFGPGTRLTVL.

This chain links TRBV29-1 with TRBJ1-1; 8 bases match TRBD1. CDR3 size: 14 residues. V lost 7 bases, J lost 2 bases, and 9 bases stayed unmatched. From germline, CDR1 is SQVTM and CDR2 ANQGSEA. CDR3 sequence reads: CSAGQGSFNTEAFF. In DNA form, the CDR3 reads TGCAGCGCCGGACAGGGATCATTTAACACTGAAGCTTTCTTT.

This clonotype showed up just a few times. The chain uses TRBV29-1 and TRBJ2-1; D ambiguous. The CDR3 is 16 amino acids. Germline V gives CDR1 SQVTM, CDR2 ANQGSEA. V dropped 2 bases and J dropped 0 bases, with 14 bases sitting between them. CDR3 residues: CSVEKGQMSSYNEQFF. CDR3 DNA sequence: TGCAGCGTTGAAAAAGGGCAGATGAGCTCCTACAATGAGCAGTTCTTC.

The CDR3 is CAGGQDPNTGELFF. The CDR3 region has the DNA TGCGCCGGGGGGCAGGACCCAAACACCGGGGAGCTGTTTTTT. V and J are TRBV5-1 and TRBJ2-2, with D perhaps being TRBD1 or TRBD2 (6 bases each). This CDR3 has 14 residues. Per germline, CDR1 SGHRS and CDR2 YFSETQ. V was cut by 10 bases and J by 2 bases, with 15 bases left in between.